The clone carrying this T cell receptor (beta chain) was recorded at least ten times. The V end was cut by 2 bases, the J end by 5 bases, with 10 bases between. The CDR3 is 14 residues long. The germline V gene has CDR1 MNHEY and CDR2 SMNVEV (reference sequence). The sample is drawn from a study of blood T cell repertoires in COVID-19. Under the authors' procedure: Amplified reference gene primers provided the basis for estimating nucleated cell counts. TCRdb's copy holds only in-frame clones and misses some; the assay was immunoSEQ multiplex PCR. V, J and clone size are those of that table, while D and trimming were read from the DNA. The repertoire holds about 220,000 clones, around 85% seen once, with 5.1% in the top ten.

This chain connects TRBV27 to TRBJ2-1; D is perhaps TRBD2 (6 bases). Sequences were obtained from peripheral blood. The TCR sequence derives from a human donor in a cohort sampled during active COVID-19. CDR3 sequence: CASSLDGGNNEQFF. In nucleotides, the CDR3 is TGTGCCAGCAGTTTAGACGGGGGTAACAATGAGCAGTTCTTC.